This T cell receptor beta chain is drawn from a study of cytomegalovirus exposure and HLA in healthy donors. Study at large: An analysis done earlier identified almost 120 million unique TCR beta sequences from around 180 million T cells.

Germline V gene lookup returns CDR1 WNHNN and CDR2 SYGVQD (reference sequence). CDR3 length: 16 residues. Trimming at V came to 5 bases and at J to 8 bases, leaving 12 bases not matched to a gene. PCR primers comprised 60 Vbeta and 13 Jbeta primers. Clones were read by immunoSEQ multiplex PCR, and TCRdb kept only the in-frame ones, dropping some. The table has about 98,000 clones, about 80% seen once. The sequence came from a man aged 55 to 70 in good health and CMV-seropositive. Sequencing was carried out using PBMCs. V gene TRBV10-1 combines with J gene TRBJ2-1, with 10 bases fitting TRBD2. CDR3 bases: TGCGCCAGCAGTTTATCACTAGCGGGGAACGGTCATGAGCAGTTCTTC. Translation gives CASSLSLAGNGHEQFF.